The 23 T cell receptor beta chains below come from one sample, sequenced in a study of T cell responses to AZD1222 COVID-19 vaccine. TCRdb's table, derived via immunoSEQ multiplex PCR, lists solely in-frame clones and lacks some. The table shows fewer than 100,000 clones, with roughly 86% occurring only once. The starting material was peripheral blood, obtained 28 days after the second AZD1222 dose. These receptors were obtained from an adult who received the AZD1222 COVID-19 vaccine.

CDR3 amino acids: CASSQDLVTSAKPRNIQYF. The DNA for the CDR3 is TGTGCCAGCAGCCAAGATCTCGTCACTAGCGCCAAGCCGAGAAACATTCAGTACTTC. V usage is TRBV3-1 (or the pseudogene TRBV3-2) and J usage is TRBJ2-4, with TRBD2 identical over 7 bases. Germline CDR1 and CDR2: LGHDT and YNNKEL (reference sequence). This CDR3 is 19 amino acids long. V trimming: 0 bases; J trimming: 6 bases; junction bases outside the gene matches: 17.

The chain couples TRBV5-5 to TRBJ2-1; D gene unclear. Germline V gene sequence: CDR1 SGHKS, CDR2 YYEKEE (reference sequence). V gave up 4 bases and J gave up 8 bases, with 19 bases separating them. This CDR3 is 15 amino acids long. The CDR3 spells CASSLLESKRDEQFF. The CDR3 nucleotides are TGTGCCAGCAGCCTCCTGGAGTCCAAGCGCGATGAGCAGTTCTTC.

The V gene is TRBV9, the J gene TRBJ2-1; 10 bases are a match to TRBD1. Germline CDR1 is SGDLS and CDR2 is YYNGEE. The trim removed 2 bases at V and 1 base at J, leaving 9 bases unmatched. This CDR3 is 18 amino acids long. The CDR3 spells CASSVGTGDQWSYNEQFF. The CDR3 region has the DNA TGTGCCAGCAGCGTTGGGACAGGGGATCAATGGTCCTACAATGAGCAGTTCTTC.

The chain is built from TRBV7-9 and TRBJ2-2; D remains unclear. Germline V gene sequence: CDR1 SEHNR, CDR2 FQNEAQ (reference sequence). Trimming cost V 5 bases and J 3 bases, with 19 bases left between them. The CDR3 runs 17 residues. In DNA form, the CDR3 reads TGTGCCAGCAGCATCTTCCAGGACGGGCTCGACACCGGGGAGCTGTTTTTT. It codes for CASSIFQDGLDTGELFF.

The chain employs TRBV4-2 and TRBJ1-2; TRBD1 matches 11 bases. V was clipped by 1 base and J by 2 bases; unmatched bases: 0. The CDR3 runs 15 residues. CDR1 is LGHNA, CDR2 YNFKEQ, per germline. The CDR3 sequence is CASSQGTGGNYGYTF. In nucleotides, the CDR3 is TGTGCCAGCAGCCAAGGGACAGGGGGCAACTATGGCTACACCTTC.

The chain links TRBV6-5 to TRBJ1-2; possibly TRBD1 for D (5 bases). The length of the CDR3 is 15 residues. Deletions cut 5 bases from V and 4 bases from J, with 17 bases between. Germline CDR1 reads MNHEY; CDR2 reads SVGAGI. The CDR3 bases are TGTGCCAGCAGTCCCCAGGGAGGGGCAATCTATGGCTACACCTTC. Its protein product is CASSPQGGAIYGYTF.

The genes are TRBV19 and TRBJ1-2; TRBD1 is a possible D gene (5 bases). The V and J ends lost 4 bases and 10 bases respectively, with 16 bases between them. The CDR3 is 13 amino acids. From germline, CDR1 is LNHDA and CDR2 SQIVND (reference sequence). The CDR3 region is CASSNPAQGAYTF. Written as DNA, the CDR3 is TGTGCCAGTAGTAATCCCGCTCAGGGCGCCTACACCTTC. Together with reference TRBV19 and TRBJ1-2, the CDR3 gives the full variable domain: DGGITQSPKYLFRKEGQNVTLSCEQNLNHDAMYWYRQDPGQGLRLIYYSQIVNDFQKGDIAEGYSVSREKKESFPLTVTSAQKNPTAFYLCASSNPAQGAYTFGSGTRLTVV.

This chain links TRBV7-3 with TRBJ2-2, with a weak D call TRBD1 (7 bases). Germline V gives CDR1 SGHTA, CDR2 FQGTGA. Trimming shortened V by 3 bases and J by 4 bases, and 15 bases separated the two germline ends. This CDR3 comprises 16 residues. The CDR3 DNA is TGTGCCAGCAGCTTCGAAGGGCAGGGGGGCACCGGGGAGCTGTTTTTT. Translated: CASSFEGQGGTGELFF.

This clone is a singleton in its sample. J is TRBJ2-1 and V is TRBV7-3, with 9 bases matching TRBD1. Germline loops: CDR1 SGHTA, CDR2 FQGTGA. The V segment lost 4 bases and the J segment 0 bases; nucleotides outside the gene matches: 4. This CDR3 comprises 16 residues. Written as DNA, the CDR3 is TGTGCCAGCAGCTCCGGGACAGGGAACTCCTACAATGAGCAGTTCTTC. Its protein product is CASSSGTGNSYNEQFF. The complete variable domain, with remaining parts taken from reference TRBV7-3 and TRBJ2-1, reads GAGVSQTPSNKVTEKGKYVELRCDPISGHTALYWYRQSLGQGPEFLIYFQGTGAADDSGLPNDRFFAVRPEGSVSTLKIQRTERGDSAVYLCASSSGTGNSYNEQFFGPGTRLTVL.

This chain links TRBV11-2 with TRBJ1-1; D may be TRBD1 (5 bases). The germline gives CDR1 SGHAT, CDR2 FQNNGV. The CDR3 loop spans 14 amino acids. V was shortened by 2 bases and J by 1 base, with 8 bases between the two germline ends. The CDR3 reads CASSLLRGNTEAFF. The CDR3 DNA reads TGTGCCAGCAGCTTACTGAGGGGGAACACTGAAGCTTTCTTT. The full variable domain, completed using reference TRBV11-2 and TRBJ1-1, is EAGVAQSPRYKIIEKRQSVAFWCNPISGHATLYWYQQILGQGPKLLIQFQNNGVVDDSQLPKDRFSAERLKGVDSTLKIQPAKLEDSAVYLCASSLLRGNTEAFFGQGTRLTVV.

Note on this clone: Other DNA sequences in this sample translate to the same CDR3. The CDR3 reads CASSEIGGYEQYF. In nucleotides, the CDR3 is TGCGCCAGCAGTGAGATAGGGGGCTACGAGCAGTACTTC. The J gene is TRBJ2-7, the V gene TRBV10-1; a possible D gene is TRBD1 (6 bases). Germline V gene lookup returns CDR1 WNHNN and CDR2 SYGVQD (reference sequence). Trimming took 2 bases from V and 3 from J, leaving 8 bases between them. CDR3 length: 13 residues.

The chain carries TRBV7-6 and TRBJ2-5; 7 positions match TRBD2. The CDR3 has 16 residues. Germline loops: CDR1 SGHVS, CDR2 FNYEAQ. The V gene end was trimmed by 2 bases and the J gene end by 2 bases; junction bases not matched to a gene: 8. The DNA for the CDR3 is TGTGCCAGCAGCTTATCTTTCGCCGGGGGGCAAGAGACCCAGTACTTC. It translates to CASSLSFAGGQETQYF. The variable domain in full, completed from reference TRBV7-6 and TRBJ2-5, reads GAGVSQSPRYKVTKRGQDVALRCDPISGHVSLYWYRQALGQGPEFLTYFNYEAQQDKSGLPNDRFSAERPEGSISTLTIQRTEQRDSAMYRCASSLSFAGGQETQYFGPGTRLLVL.

The rearrangement joins TRBV7-2 to TRBJ2-3; D gene uncertain. Germline lookup yields CDR1 SGHTA and CDR2 FQGNSA. V lost 1 base and J lost 4, with 6 bases in between. This CDR3 comprises 13 residues. CDR3 protein: CASSLVHADTQYF. The CDR3 bases are TGTGCCAGCAGCTTAGTGCACGCAGATACGCAGTATTTT.

V usage is TRBV7-6 and J usage is TRBJ1-5; TRBD1 matches at 9 bases. This CDR3 is 15 amino acids long. Germline CDR1 and CDR2: SGHVS and FNYEAQ. J was trimmed by 5 bases and V by 4 bases; bases with no gene match: 6. Written as DNA, the CDR3 is TGTGCCAGCAGCTCCGGGACAGGGAAGGATCAGCCCCAGCATTTT. Protein product: CASSSGTGKDQPQHF.

This clone was seen a handful of times. The V call is TRBV5-1, the J call TRBJ1-2; D remains ambiguous. Germline CDR1 SGHRS, CDR2 YFSETQ. V was shortened by 2 bases and J by 6 bases, with 17 bases between the two germline ends. This CDR3 region has 15 residues. The CDR3 reads CASSLRPGEVNGYTF. CDR3 nucleotides: TGCGCCAGCAGCTTAAGACCTGGGGAGGTGAATGGCTACACCTTC.

CDR3 in amino acids: CASSDLVVNEQFF. DNA for the CDR3: TGCGCCAGCAGTGATCTGGTGGTGAATGAGCAGTTCTTC. The chain joins TRBV10-1 to TRBJ2-1; D not certain. In germline, CDR1 is WNHNN, CDR2 SYGVQD (reference sequence). Trimming took off 3 bases at V and 7 bases at J, with 10 bases between the two ends. The CDR3 length is 13 residues.

This chain joins TRBV2 and TRBJ1-5; possible D gene TRBD1, 5 bases. Germline V gene sequence: CDR1 SNHLY, CDR2 FYNNEI. The CDR3 is 15 amino acids. V dropped 0 bases and J dropped 6 bases, with 12 bases sitting between them. The CDR3 spells CASSEAGRGGQPQHF. CDR3 sequence (DNA): TGTGCCAGCAGTGAAGCGGGAAGGGGCGGTCAGCCCCAGCATTTT.

This chain joins TRBV4-1 and TRBJ2-7, with D maybe TRBD2 (5 bases). The germline CDR1 and CDR2 sequences are MGHRA and YSYEKL. The V gene lost 1 base and the J gene lost 7 bases, with 8 bases spanning the gap. CDR3 size: 12 residues. The CDR3 loop is CASSQVSGEQYF. The CDR3 DNA follows: TGCGCCAGCAGCCAAGTGTCGGGAGAGCAGTACTTC.

In DNA form, the CDR3 reads TGCGCCAGCAGTGCGCCTTGGACAGGGGAATATGGCTACACCTTC. Protein product: CASSAPWTGEYGYTF. The chain is built from TRBV10-1 and TRBJ1-2; 9 bases line up with TRBD1. V lost 4 bases to trimming and J lost 5 bases; unmatched junction nucleotides: 8. There are 15 residues in the CDR3. CDR1 is WNHNN and CDR2 is SYGVQD in the germline V gene (reference sequence).

This clone has just one count. The chain has TRBV3-1 (or the pseudogene TRBV3-2) and TRBJ2-2; D is unclear. V was clipped by 1 base and J by 7 bases, with 10 bases between them. From germline, CDR1 is LGHDT and CDR2 YNNKEL (reference sequence). The CDR3 length is 14 residues. CDR3: CASSQGAHGGELFF. CDR3 coding DNA: TGTGCCAGCAGCCAAGGAGCTCACGGCGGGGAGCTGTTTTTT.

This clone was recorded once. The chain joins TRBV6-5 to TRBJ2-7, with TRBD1 identical over 7 bases. The germline CDR1 and CDR2 sequences are MNHEY and SVGAGI. V lost 10 bases and J lost 2; bases outside the gene matches: 2. This CDR3 has 11 amino acids. The CDR3 DNA is TGTGCCACGGGGACAGCCTACGAGCAGTACTTC. Its protein product is CATGTAYEQYF.

V and J are TRBV3-1 (or the pseudogene TRBV3-2) and TRBJ1-3; no clear D. The germline CDR1 and CDR2 sequences are LGHDT and YNNKEL (reference sequence). The CDR3 totals 13 residues. V was pared by 3 bases and J by 0 bases, with 3 bases between. CDR3 in amino acids: CASSQRSGNTIYF. Written as DNA, the CDR3 is TGTGCCAGCAGCCAGCGCTCTGGAAACACCATATATTTT.

The chain has TRBV19 and TRBJ2-3; either TRBD1 or TRBD2 may fit D (5 bases each). The CDR3 runs to 16 residues. Per the germline V gene, CDR1 is LNHDA and CDR2 is SQIVND (reference sequence). The V and J ends lost 5 bases and 0 bases respectively, with 15 bases between them. The CDR3 region is CASSARDGASTDTQYF. CDR3 DNA: TGTGCCAGTAGTGCTCGGGACGGAGCAAGCACAGATACGCAGTATTTT.